Following are 29 T cell receptor beta chains from one sample sequenced in a study of blood T cell repertoires in COVID-19. TCRdb's copy holds only in-frame clones and misses some; the assay was immunoSEQ multiplex PCR. The sample lists around 180,000 clones; roughly 70% were seen once. Input material: peripheral blood. The source of these receptors is a woman older than 75 with acute or convalescent COVID-19.

This chain uses TRBV27 with TRBJ2-1; possibly TRBD2 for D (5 bases). The V end lost 3 bases, the J end lost 8 bases, and 14 bases lay between the germline ends. Germline values: CDR1 MNHEY, CDR2 SMNVEV (reference sequence). The CDR3 sequence is 14 residues long. The CDR3 protein is CASSFVSRGYEQFF. DNA for the CDR3: TGTGCCAGCAGTTTTGTATCTCGGGGATATGAGCAGTTCTTC.

The chain links TRBV6-5 to TRBJ2-5; 8 bases agree with TRBD1. The CDR3 has 14 residues. Trimming took 7 bases from V and 7 from J; bases not matched to a gene: 11. Germline CDR1 MNHEY, CDR2 SVGAGI. CDR3 protein: CASILGQAPGTQYF. The CDR3 DNA follows: TGTGCCAGCATTCTGGGACAGGCTCCAGGGACCCAGTACTTC.

The V call is TRBV2, the J call TRBJ2-5, with 9 nucleotides matching TRBD1. V was clipped by 4 bases and J by 7 bases; unmatched bases: 10. The CDR3 extends over 15 amino acids. Germline V CDR1 and CDR2: SNHLY, FYNNEI. The CDR3 bases are TGTGCCAGCAGTGGACAAAGACAGGGGGTGACGACCCAGTACTTC. Its translation is CASSGQRQGVTTQYF.

The rearrangement links TRBV28 to TRBJ1-3; no reliable D call. The germline V and J ends were trimmed by 8 bases and 4 bases, with 9 bases remaining between them. The germline V gene has CDR1 MDHEN and CDR2 SYDVKM. The CDR3 consists of 12 residues. CDR3 loop: CASGQQGNTIYF. The CDR3, as DNA: TGTGCCAGCGGTCAACAGGGAAACACCATATATTTT.

This sequence joins TRBV7-9 and TRBJ2-5, with 8 bases fitting TRBD2. J was trimmed by 0 bases and V by 4 bases; bases with no gene match: 4. CDR1 is SEHNR and CDR2 is FQNEAQ in the germline V gene (reference sequence). The CDR3 contains 15 residues. The CDR3 spells CASSSPGGYQETQYF. Written as DNA, the CDR3 is TGTGCCAGCAGCTCCCCGGGGGGGTACCAAGAGACCCAGTACTTC.

The rearrangement joins TRBV5-4 to TRBJ2-1; 7 positions agree with TRBD2. Germline loops: CDR1 SGHNT, CDR2 YYREEE (reference sequence). The junction had 9 bases not matched to a gene; V was cut back by 6 bases and J by 3 bases. This CDR3 spans 15 amino acids. CDR3 nucleotide sequence: TGTGCCAGCACCCTTGAGGGAGGGCACTACAATGAGCAGTTCTTC. Translation: CASTLEGGHYNEQFF.

This clone was recorded a few times. The rearrangement links TRBV3-1 (or the pseudogene TRBV3-2) to TRBJ2-7; 8 bases are shared with TRBD2. The length of the CDR3 is 16 residues. The V gene end was trimmed by 2 bases and the J gene end by 0 bases; junction bases not matched to a gene: 6. Germline assignment: CDR1 LGHDT and CDR2 YNNKEL (reference sequence). Written as DNA, the CDR3 is TGTGCCAGCAGCCAAAACCCTAGCGGGTGCTCCTACGAGCAGTACTTC. Residues: CASSQNPSGCSYEQYF.

This sequence joins TRBV5-4 and TRBJ2-7; 7 bases fit TRBD2. CDR3 size: 13 residues. Germline V gives CDR1 SGHNT, CDR2 YYREEE (reference sequence). V lost 2 bases to trimming and J lost 5 bases; unmatched junction nucleotides: 4. The CDR3 loop reads CASSFSGSHEQYF. The DNA for the CDR3 is TGTGCCAGCAGCTTTAGCGGGTCCCACGAGCAGTACTTC.

This clone was observed a few times. The chain's CDR3 is CAINSNFNTEAFF. The CDR3 DNA reads TGTGCCATCAACTCGAACTTTAACACTGAAGCTTTCTTT. The chain joins TRBV10-3 to TRBJ1-1; no reliable D call. This CDR3 is 13 amino acids long. Germline V gene lookup returns CDR1 ENHRY and CDR2 SYGVKD. Trimming removed 7 bases at V and 2 bases at J, with 11 bases between.

The chain is built from TRBV18 and TRBJ2-3, with a weak D call TRBD2 (6 bases). This CDR3 is built from 16 residues. The germline CDR1 and CDR2 sequences are KGHSH and LQKENI. V lost 3 bases and J lost 3, with 16 bases in between. Here the CDR3 DNA reads TGTGCCAGCTCACCGCTCGACGGGACTCCTACAGATACGCAGTATTTT. This gives the protein CASSPLDGTPTDTQYF.

V gene TRBV6-6 combines with J gene TRBJ1-1, with TRBD1 as a possible D gene (6 bases). V lost 2 bases, J lost 1 base, and 14 bases lay in between. CDR1 and CDR2 (germline): MNHNY, SVGAGI (reference sequence). The CDR3 spans 16 residues. The CDR3 region is CASSYPTGLANTEAFF. The CDR3 region has the DNA TGTGCCAGCAGTTACCCAACAGGGTTGGCGAACACTGAAGCTTTCTTT.

The rearrangement links TRBV10-3 to TRBJ2-1, with 12 positions matching TRBD1. With 2 bases clipped from V and 7 bases from J, the junction kept 15 bases outside the gene matches. Germline CDR1 ENHRY, CDR2 SYGVKD. CDR3 length equals 19 residues. The CDR3 DNA is TGTGCCATCAGTGAGGCCGGGACAGGGGGCGGCCGGAGGGTTAATGAGCAGTTCTTC. This translates into CAISEAGTGGGRRVNEQFF.

The chain combines TRBV5-6 with TRBJ2-4; D gene unclear. The V end lost 3 bases, the J end lost 0 bases, and 10 bases lay between the germline ends. CDR3 length: 15 residues. Germline loops: CDR1 SGHDT, CDR2 YYEEEE. This chain's CDR3 is CASSWSGVAKNIQYF. DNA for the CDR3: TGTGCCAGCAGCTGGTCAGGTGTAGCCAAAAACATTCAGTACTTC.

Only a few counts were recorded for this clone. The chain has TRBV28 and TRBJ1-3, with 7 bases aligning to TRBD1. Germline CDR1 MDHEN, CDR2 SYDVKM. The CDR3 is made up of 15 amino acids. The V gene end was trimmed by 4 bases and the J gene end by 0 bases; junction bases not matched to a gene: 3. In DNA, the CDR3 is TGTGCCAGCAGTTCAACAGGGGTCTCTGGAAACACCATATATTTT. Translated: CASSSTGVSGNTIYF.

This chain joins TRBV6-5 and TRBJ2-7; no clear D gene. There are 12 residues in the CDR3. Trimming stripped 8 bases from V and 0 bases from J, with 8 bases between. Germline CDR1 reads MNHEY; CDR2 reads SVGAGI. The CDR3 sequence is CASFTASYEQYF. CDR3 sequence (DNA): TGTGCCAGCTTTACAGCCTCCTACGAGCAGTACTTC.

The chain has TRBV28 and TRBJ1-6; TRBD1 is a possible D gene (6 bases). Germline CDR1 MDHEN, CDR2 SYDVKM. The CDR3 has 13 residues. Trimming took 5 bases from V and 7 from J, leaving 9 bases between them. CDR3 in DNA: TGTGCCAGCAGTCAGGGGTGGAATTCACCCCTCCACTTT. It codes for CASSQGWNSPLHF.

Comments on this clone: The DNA is omitted, as the CDR3 cannot be located on it reliably, and the CDR3 follows TCRdb's listing. This chain links TRBV21-1 with TRBJ1-3. TRBV21-1 is deemed a pseudogene. The CDR3 sequence runs 19 residues, both termini included. The CDR3 sequence is CASNPRRRPGVGSGNTIYF.

The chain is built from TRBV27 and TRBJ1-5; tentatively, D is TRBD1 (5 bases). Germline V gene data show CDR1 as MNHEY and CDR2 as SMNVEV (reference sequence). Deletions cut 6 bases from V and 7 bases from J, with 16 bases between. CDR3 length: 14 residues. CDR3 region: CASSHILGEQPQHF. CDR3 nucleotides: TGTGCCAGCAGCCACATTCTAGGGGAACAGCCCCAGCATTTT.

The chain employs TRBV28 and TRBJ2-7; no reliable D call. V lost 7 bases, J lost 3 bases, and 13 bases lay in between. Germline CDR1 is MDHEN and CDR2 is SYDVKM. The CDR3 contains 13 residues. The CDR3 loop is CASKREGHYEQYF. Written as DNA, the CDR3 is TGTGCCAGCAAGCGAGAAGGTCACTACGAGCAGTACTTC.

The chain joins TRBV13 to TRBJ1-6; tentatively, D is TRBD1 (5 bases). CDR3 length: 16 residues. Germline CDR1 is PRHDT and CDR2 is FYEKMQ (reference sequence). The V and J ends lost 4 bases and 5 bases respectively, with 15 bases between them. DNA for the CDR3: TGTGCCAGCAGCTGGAGGGCAGGGTCACATAATTCACCCCTCCACTTT. It encodes CASSWRAGSHNSPLHF.

This chain connects TRBV3-1 (or the pseudogene TRBV3-2) to TRBJ2-2; a weak D match, TRBD1 (6 bases). V was trimmed by 6 bases and J by 5 bases, leaving 19 bases between them. The germline V gene has CDR1 LGHDT and CDR2 YNNKEL (reference sequence). The CDR3 is 16 amino acids. CDR3 nucleotides: TGTGCCAGCAGACTGGGAATGGGGGCCCGGACCGGGGAGCTGTTTTTT. This encodes CASRLGMGARTGELFF.

This chain connects TRBV6-6 to TRBJ2-5; TRBD1 matches at 9 bases. This CDR3 is built from 13 residues. Looked up from germline, CDR1 is MNHNY and CDR2 is SVGAGI (reference sequence). V was pared by 6 bases and J by 5 bases, with 4 bases of the junction left unmatched. CDR3 residues: CASRHRGHETQYF. CDR3 nucleotides: TGTGCCAGCAGGCACAGGGGGCATGAGACCCAGTACTTC.

This chain uses TRBV19 with TRBJ2-3; 8 nucleotides align to TRBD2. Looked up from germline, CDR1 is LNHDA and CDR2 is SQIVND (reference sequence). The CDR3 is made up of 17 amino acids. Trimming at V came to 3 bases and at J to 5 bases, leaving 13 bases not matched to a gene. The CDR3 DNA reads as TGTGCCAGTAGTATCCCACCCGGGAGGGCCTGGGGAGATACGCAGTATTTT. Amino acids: CASSIPPGRAWGDTQYF. The full variable domain, with the rest looked up from reference TRBV19 and TRBJ2-3, is DGGITQSPKYLFRKEGQNVTLSCEQNLNHDAMYWYRQDPGQGLRLIYYSQIVNDFQKGDIAEGYSVSREKKESFPLTVTSAQKNPTAFYLCASSIPPGRAWGDTQYFGPGTRLTVL.

The chain links TRBV5-5 to TRBJ2-7, with 8 positions matching TRBD2. This CDR3 is built from 16 residues. Trimming removed 4 bases from V and 6 bases from J; junction bases left unmatched: 15. Germline V lookup: CDR1 SGHKS, CDR2 YYEKEE (reference sequence). This chain's CDR3 is CASSPVRTSNLGEQYF. CDR3 bases: TGTGCCAGCAGCCCGGTCCGGACTAGCAATCTGGGCGAGCAGTACTTC.

This sequence joins TRBV25-1 and TRBJ1-6; D unresolved. The CDR3 totals 16 residues. V was cut by 5 bases and J by 0 bases, with 11 bases left in between. CDR1 and CDR2 from the germline V gene are MGHDK and SYGVNS. In DNA form, the CDR3 reads TGTGCCAGCAGTTCCTCCAGGAACTCCTATAATTCACCCCTCCACTTT. It is translated as CASSSSRNSYNSPLHF.

V is TRBV2 and J is TRBJ1-5; TRBD1 agrees at 7 bases. With 3 bases clipped from V and 7 bases from J, the junction kept 6 bases outside the gene matches. The CDR3 length is 14 residues. CDR1 is SNHLY and CDR2 is FYNNEI in the germline V gene. CDR3 protein: CASSEQGGGQPQHF. Written as DNA, the CDR3 is TGTGCCAGCAGTGAGCAAGGAGGGGGCCAGCCCCAGCATTTT. The variable domain in full, completed from reference TRBV2 and TRBJ1-5, reads EPEVTQTPSHQVTQMGQEVILRCVPISNHLYFYWYRQILGQKVEFLVSFYNNEISEKSEIFDDQFSVERPDGSNFTLKIRSTKLEDSAMYFCASSEQGGGQPQHFGDGTRLSIL.

This chain connects TRBV30 to TRBJ2-1, with 7 positions matching TRBD2. This CDR3 contains 14 residues. In germline, CDR1 is GTSNPN, CDR2 SVGIG (reference sequence). V shed 5 bases, J shed 6 bases, and the junction held 10 bases outside the gene matches. CDR3 residues: CAWGGGSVPNEQFF. CDR3 coding DNA: TGTGCCTGGGGTGGCGGGAGTGTCCCCAATGAGCAGTTCTTC.

The V and J genes are TRBV6-5 and TRBJ1-3; a possible D gene is TRBD1 (6 bases). Germline V gene sequence: CDR1 MNHEY, CDR2 SVGAGI. CDR3 length: 14 amino acids. Trimming took off 6 bases at V and 2 bases at J, with 11 bases between the two ends. DNA of the CDR3: TGTGCCAGCAGGGCTTCAGGGGCTGGAAACACCATATATTTT. Its translation is CASRASGAGNTIYF.

The chain couples TRBV12-1 to TRBJ2-7; the table's D call, TRBD2, was not checked against the DNA. TRBV12-1 is reported as a pseudogene. The CDR3 loop spans 16 amino acids. CDR3 DNA sequence: TGTGCCAGCAGCTTTGGTCGGCGCAAGAGGGCCTACGAGCAGTACTTC. It specifies CASSFGRRKRAYEQYF.